The 10 T cell receptor beta chains reported below all come from one sample, sequenced in a study of blood T cells in healthy people across ages. The authors ran a second PCR of roughly 6 to 12 cycles using a sample-barcoded 5' primer and a J-beta primer mix. TCRdb reprocessed the 5' RACE reads with MiXCR, giving one entry per CDR3 protein. The sample records approximately 770,000 distinct CDR3 sequences, 58% being singletons. The sample was blood. These TCRs come from a man aged 25-40 years in good health.

The rearrangement joins TRBV2 to TRBJ1-6; TRBD1 aligns across 7 bases. Germline V gene lookup returns CDR1 SNHLY and CDR2 FYNNEI. J gave up 10 bases and V 3 bases, and 12 bases lay outside the gene matches. The CDR3 runs to 16 residues. The CDR3 sequence: CASSDVTGPDKSPLHF. CDR3 nucleotides: TGTGCCAGCAGTGATGTGACAGGGCCCGACAAGTCACCCCTCCACTTT.

This clonotype was seen only a few times. The V gene is TRBV25-1, the J gene TRBJ1-4; the D is unclear. V was pared by 7 bases and J by 8 bases, with 14 bases between. This CDR3 region has 13 residues. Germline CDR1 reads MGHDK; CDR2 reads SYGVNS. CDR3 sequence (DNA): TGTGCCAGCACCGGCCGAAGGTCGGAAAAACTGTTTTTT. The encoded protein is CASTGRRSEKLFF.

The rearrangement joins TRBV28 to TRBJ1-5; possibly TRBD1 for D (5 bases). This CDR3 has 14 amino acids. From germline, CDR1 is MDHEN and CDR2 SYDVKM. V lost 6 bases, J lost 3 bases, and 12 bases lay in between. As DNA, the CDR3 is TGTGCCAGCAGAGCCGACAGATTCAATCAGCCCCAGCATTTT. Translating gives CASRADRFNQPQHF.

The gene calls are TRBV7-2 and TRBJ2-5; unclear D gene. V was clipped by 4 bases and J by 5 bases, with 14 bases between them. Germline V gives CDR1 SGHTA, CDR2 FQGNSA. The CDR3 extends over 14 amino acids. The DNA for the CDR3 is TGTGCCAGCAGCTATCAACTGGGCCAGGAGACCCAGTACTTC. It translates to CASSYQLGQETQYF.

The chain combines TRBV9 with TRBJ2-7; a possible D gene is TRBD2 (6 bases). The end of the DNA fits TRBJ2-5 better, so the J call may be wrong. The germline V gene has CDR1 SGDLS and CDR2 YYNGEE. This CDR3 is 14 amino acids long. The CDR3 DNA reads as TGTGCCAGCAGTGCAGCGCGGGGACAAGAGACCCAGTACTTC. This translates into CASSAARGQETQYF.

The chain recombines TRBV7-2 with TRBJ1-5; tentatively, D is TRBD1 (6 bases). V dropped 1 base and J dropped 1 base, with 14 bases sitting between them. Per germline, CDR1 SGHTA and CDR2 FQGNSA. This CDR3 spans 17 amino acids. The CDR3 reads CASSLEGQRPSNQPQHF. For the CDR3, the DNA is TGTGCCAGCAGCTTAGAAGGACAGAGACCGAGCAATCAGCCCCAGCATTTT.

This chain connects TRBV29-1 to TRBJ2-1, with D perhaps being TRBD1 or TRBD2 (5 bases each). V lost 6 bases, J lost 8 bases, and 23 bases lay in between. The germline V gene has CDR1 SQVTM and CDR2 ANQGSEA. CDR3 length: 15 amino acids. The CDR3 sequence: CSVEGVGTQRYEQFF. CDR3 bases: TGCAGCGTCGAGGGCGTCGGGACCCAACGGTATGAGCAGTTCTTC.

This clonotype was picked up many times. Here the CDR3 reads CASSQGGTSGYEQYF. Here the CDR3 DNA reads TGCGCCAGCAGCCAAGGCGGGACTAGCGGCTACGAGCAGTACTTC. The J gene is TRBJ2-7, the V gene TRBV4-3, with 11 bases identical to TRBD2. Unmatched junction bases numbered 2, after V lost 1 base and J lost 3 bases. Germline CDR1 LGHNA, CDR2 YSLEER. CDR3 length: 15 residues.

This clonotype was seen a handful of times. This chain joins TRBV29-1 and TRBJ2-5; no clear D gene. The DNA matches TRBJ2-7 better at its end, which makes the J call doubtful. This CDR3 contains 12 residues. The germline gives CDR1 SQVTM, CDR2 ANQGSEA. Written as DNA, the CDR3 is TGCAGCGTTGAATTCCCAACAAGCGAGCAGTACTTC. Its translation: CSVEFPTSEQYF.

V and J are TRBV11-2 and TRBJ2-1, with unresolved D. This CDR3 has 12 amino acids. Looked up from germline, CDR1 is SGHAT and CDR2 is FQNNGV. The V gene lost 2 bases and the J gene lost 7 bases, with 6 bases spanning the gap. CDR3 protein: CASSLFVNEQFF. The CDR3 nucleotides are TGTGCCAGCAGCTTATTTGTAAATGAGCAGTTCTTC.